In its sample, the clone carrying this TCR beta chain was seen a few times. What it binds is not known. The entry originates in a study of response to subunit inactivated influenza vaccine. In TCRdb, the RT-PCR reads were re-called with MiXCR into one record per CDR3 protein. The table shows around 540,000 distinct CDR3 sequences, with about 10% occurring only once. Trimming left V 5 bases short and J 0 bases short, with 15 bases between. Germline V lookup: CDR1 DFQATT, CDR2 SNEGSKA (reference sequence). The CDR3 is 15 amino acids. Study observations and caveats: Researchers suggested that each seasonal influenza vaccination recruits few new T cells.

The V gene is TRBV20-1, the J gene TRBJ2-3; either TRBD1 or TRBD2 may fit D (5 bases each). The sequencing used PBMCs from blood, collected on the day of vaccination. This sequence was found in a man aged 45 to 65 who received an inactivated influenza vaccine. The CDR3 loop is CSALLRDASTDTQYF. As DNA, the CDR3 is TGCAGTGCTCTCCTTAGGGACGCGAGCACAGATACGCAGTATTTT.